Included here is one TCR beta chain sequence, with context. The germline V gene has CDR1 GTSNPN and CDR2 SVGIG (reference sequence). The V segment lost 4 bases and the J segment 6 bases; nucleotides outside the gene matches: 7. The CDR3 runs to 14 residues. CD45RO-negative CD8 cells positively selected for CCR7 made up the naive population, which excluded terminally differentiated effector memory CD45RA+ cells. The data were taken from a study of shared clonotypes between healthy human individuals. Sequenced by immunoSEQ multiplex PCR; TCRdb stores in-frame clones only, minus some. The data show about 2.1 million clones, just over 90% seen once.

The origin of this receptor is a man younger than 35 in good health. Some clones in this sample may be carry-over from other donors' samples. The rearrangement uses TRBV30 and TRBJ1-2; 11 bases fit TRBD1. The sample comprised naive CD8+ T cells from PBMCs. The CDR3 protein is CAWTRRTGGDGYTF. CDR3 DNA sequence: TGTGCCTGGACCCGAAGGACAGGGGGCGATGGCTACACCTTC. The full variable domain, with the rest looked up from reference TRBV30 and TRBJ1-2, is SQTIHQWPATLVQPVGSPLSLECTVEGTSNPNLYWYRQAAGRGLQLLFYSVGIGQISSEVPQNLSASRPQDRQFILSSKKLLLSDSGFYLCAWTRRTGGDGYTFGSGTRLTVV.